What follows are 16 T cell receptor beta chains derived from one specimen sequenced in a study of blood T cell repertoires in COVID-19. The data were produced by immunoSEQ multiplex PCR, yet TCRdb's version contains in-frame clones alone and is incomplete. This sample has around 200,000 clones, with 85% to 90% found just once. Input material: PBMCs or T cells enriched from blood (not recorded which). Source of these receptors: a young man who had recovered from COVID-19.

The rearrangement uses TRBV11-3 and TRBJ1-4; D remains unclear. The CDR3 has 13 amino acids. Germline V gene data show CDR1 as SGHNT and CDR2 as YENEEA. Trimming took 2 bases from V and 8 from J, leaving 9 bases between them. Here the CDR3 reads CASSLRAGEKLFF. CDR3 coding DNA: TGTGCCAGCAGCTTAAGGGCGGGGGAAAAACTGTTTTTT.

The chain has TRBV6-5 and TRBJ1-1, with 7 bases that match TRBD1. CDR3 length: 14 amino acids. J gave up 1 base and V 6 bases, and 5 bases lay outside the gene matches. The germline V gene encodes CDR1 MNHEY and CDR2 SVGAGI. The CDR3 DNA reads as TGTGCCAGCAGGATAGGGACAGCGAACACTGAAGCTTTCTTT. Its translation is CASRIGTANTEAFF.

As to this clone: In the same sample, other DNA sequences code for this CDR3. The genes are TRBV6-5 and TRBJ2-7; 7 positions match TRBD1. The germline CDR1 and CDR2 sequences are MNHEY and SVGAGI. V gave up 6 bases and J gave up 0 bases; unmatched junction bases: 8. This CDR3 spans 15 amino acids. The CDR3, as DNA: TGTGCCAGCAGGTTAGACAGGGCCTCCTCCTACGAGCAGTACTTC. Encoded protein: CASRLDRASSYEQYF.

This clone was recorded once. The chain has TRBV5-4 and TRBJ2-5, with D perhaps TRBD2 (7 bases). Trimming cost V 2 bases and J 5 bases, with 16 bases left between them. The CDR3 is 15 residues long. Germline loops: CDR1 SGHNT, CDR2 YYREEE (reference sequence). CDR3 sequence (DNA): TGTGCCAGCAGCTTCGCCGGGGGGCCGGATGAGACCCAGTACTTC. Its translation is CASSFAGGPDETQYF.

The V and J genes are TRBV29-1 and TRBJ2-1; 13 bases align to TRBD2. The V gene end was trimmed by 4 bases and the J gene end by 6 bases; junction bases not matched to a gene: 6. CDR1 SQVTM and CDR2 ANQGSEA come from the germline V gene. The length of the CDR3 is 15 residues. CDR3 coding DNA: TGCAGCGTTGTCTCGACTAGCGGGGGGCTCAATGAGCAGTTCTTC. Translation: CSVVSTSGGLNEQFF.

The rearrangement uses TRBV7-9 and TRBJ2-1; a weak D match, TRBD2 (6 bases). The germline V and J ends were trimmed by 1 base and 8 bases, with 12 bases remaining between them. CDR1 and CDR2 (germline): SEHNR, FQNEAQ (reference sequence). CDR3 length equals 14 residues. The CDR3 reads CASSLGGIGDEQFF. In DNA form, the CDR3 reads TGTGCCAGCAGCTTAGGCGGGATCGGCGATGAGCAGTTCTTC.

This clone was seen more than once but under ten times. J is TRBJ2-7 and V is TRBV4-3; 7 nucleotides line up with TRBD1. The length of the CDR3 is 14 residues. CDR1 and CDR2 (germline): LGHNA, YSLEER. With 4 bases clipped from V and 3 bases from J, the junction kept 6 bases outside the gene matches. DNA for the CDR3: TGCGCCAGCAGCCGACGGACAGGACACTACGAGCAGTACTTC. Amino acid sequence: CASSRRTGHYEQYF.

The chain is built from TRBV7-9 and TRBJ1-1; 7 bases line up with TRBD1. This CDR3 has 15 amino acids. Germline trimming cut 5 bases from V and 0 bases from J; bases unmatched to any gene: 6. Looked up from germline, CDR1 is SEHNR and CDR2 is FQNEAQ (reference sequence). The chain's CDR3 is CASSHWGQMNTEAFF. CDR3 nucleotide sequence: TGTGCCAGCAGCCACTGGGGACAGATGAACACTGAAGCTTTCTTT.

This chain connects TRBV20-1 to TRBJ2-3, with 11 bases fitting TRBD2. With V trimmed by 3 bases and J by 4 bases, 6 bases remained unmatched. Per germline, CDR1 DFQATT and CDR2 SNEGSKA (reference sequence). The CDR3 has 15 residues. The CDR3 spells CSASRLAGGADTQYF. The CDR3 nucleotides read TGCAGTGCTAGTAGGCTAGCGGGAGGCGCAGATACGCAGTATTTT.

As DNA, the CDR3 is TGTGCCAGCGGGAGCGGGATCAGCGATGAGCAGTTCTTC. It yields the protein CASGSGISDEQFF. V usage is TRBV7-2 and J usage is TRBJ2-1, with 7 bases aligning to TRBD2. Germline V CDR1 and CDR2: SGHTA, FQGNSA. The J segment lost 8 bases and the V segment lost 8 bases, leaving 9 bases of the junction unmatched. This CDR3 region has 13 residues.

The rearrangement uses TRBV19 and TRBJ2-1; 7 bases agree with TRBD2. Germline CDR1 reads LNHDA; CDR2 reads SQIVND (reference sequence). The V segment lost 5 bases and the J segment 6 bases; nucleotides outside the gene matches: 7. The CDR3 consists of 14 residues. This CDR3 is CASSPSLAANEQFF. CDR3 DNA sequence: TGTGCCAGTAGTCCTTCGCTAGCGGCCAATGAGCAGTTCTTC. Together with reference TRBV19 and TRBJ2-1, the CDR3 gives the full variable domain: DGGITQSPKYLFRKEGQNVTLSCEQNLNHDAMYWYRQDPGQGLRLIYYSQIVNDFQKGDIAEGYSVSREKKESFPLTVTSAQKNPTAFYLCASSPSLAANEQFFGPGTRLTVL.

This chain uses TRBV4-1 with TRBJ1-2; D may be TRBD1 (5 bases). This CDR3 contains 16 residues. The germline gives CDR1 MGHRA, CDR2 YSYEKL. Trimming removed 0 bases at V and 7 bases at J, with 18 bases between. CDR3 in DNA: TGCGCCAGCAGCCAAGATCCTGGGACGGCGGGAGGTGGCTACACCTTC. Its protein is CASSQDPGTAGGGYTF.

This CDR3 is CASTRTGGNEQFF. The CDR3 DNA is TGTGCCAGCACTCGTACAGGGGGCAATGAGCAGTTCTTC. The rearrangement joins TRBV12-3 or TRBV12-4 to TRBJ2-1, with 8 nucleotides matching TRBD1. After removal of 7 bases from V and 6 bases from J, the junction contained 5 bases not matched to a gene. CDR3 size: 13 residues.

The CDR3 is CASSTPPFGDNSPLHF. CDR3 nucleotides: TGTGCCAGCAGCACTCCCCCATTCGGAGATAATTCACCCCTCCACTTT. The chain joins TRBV27 to TRBJ1-6, with no clear D. The V end was cut by 6 bases, the J end by 5 bases, with 17 bases between. The CDR3 runs to 16 residues. From germline, CDR1 is MNHEY and CDR2 SMNVEV (reference sequence).

The chain employs TRBV29-1 and TRBJ1-1; 11 bases match TRBD1. V shed 5 bases, J shed 5 bases, and the junction held 10 bases outside the gene matches. This CDR3 has 15 residues. Germline CDR1 SQVTM, CDR2 ANQGSEA. The CDR3 loop reads CSVLGQGAPRTEAFF. The CDR3 coding sequence is TGCAGCGTTCTAGGACAGGGGGCGCCTAGGACTGAAGCTTTCTTT. Looking up the rest from reference TRBV29-1 and TRBJ1-1 gives the full variable domain: SAVISQKPSRDICQRGTSLTIQCQVDSQVTMMFWYRQQPGQSLTLIATANQGSEATYESGFVIDKFPISRPNLTFSTLTVSNMSPEDSSIYLCSVLGQGAPRTEAFFGQGTRLTVV.

The chain combines TRBV3-1 (or the pseudogene TRBV3-2) with TRBJ2-5; 8 bases match TRBD2. With V trimmed by 4 bases and J by 3 bases, 4 bases remained unmatched. CDR3 length: 14 residues. CDR1 is LGHDT and CDR2 is YNNKEL in the germline V gene (reference sequence). The chain's CDR3 is CASSPLGLEETQYF. Here the CDR3 DNA reads TGTGCCAGCAGCCCGTTGGGACTAGAAGAGACCCAGTACTTC.